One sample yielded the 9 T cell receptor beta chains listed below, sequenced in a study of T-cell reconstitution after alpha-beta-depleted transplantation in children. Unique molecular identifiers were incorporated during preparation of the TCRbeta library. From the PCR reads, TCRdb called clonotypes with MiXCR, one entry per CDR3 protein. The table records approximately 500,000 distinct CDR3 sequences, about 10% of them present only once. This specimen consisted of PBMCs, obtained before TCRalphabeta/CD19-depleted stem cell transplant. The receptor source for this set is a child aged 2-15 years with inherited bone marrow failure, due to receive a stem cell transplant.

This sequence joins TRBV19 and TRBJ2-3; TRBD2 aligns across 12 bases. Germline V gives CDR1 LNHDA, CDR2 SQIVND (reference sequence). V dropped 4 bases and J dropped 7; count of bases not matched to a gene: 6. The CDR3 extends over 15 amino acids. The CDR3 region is CASSTSSGRGYTQYF. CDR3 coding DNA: TGTGCCAGTAGTACATCTAGCGGGAGGGGTTATACGCAGTATTTT.

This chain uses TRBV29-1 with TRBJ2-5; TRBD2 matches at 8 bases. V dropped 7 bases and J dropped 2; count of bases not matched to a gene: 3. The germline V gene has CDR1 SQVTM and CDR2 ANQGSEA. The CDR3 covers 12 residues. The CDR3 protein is CSATSGQETQYF. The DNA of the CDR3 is TGCAGCGCCACTAGCGGACAAGAGACCCAGTACTTC. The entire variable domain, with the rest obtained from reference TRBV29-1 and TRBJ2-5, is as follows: SAVISQKPSRDICQRGTSLTIQCQVDSQVTMMFWYRQQPGQSLTLIATANQGSEATYESGFVIDKFPISRPNLTFSTLTVSNMSPEDSSIYLCSATSGQETQYFGPGTRLLVL.

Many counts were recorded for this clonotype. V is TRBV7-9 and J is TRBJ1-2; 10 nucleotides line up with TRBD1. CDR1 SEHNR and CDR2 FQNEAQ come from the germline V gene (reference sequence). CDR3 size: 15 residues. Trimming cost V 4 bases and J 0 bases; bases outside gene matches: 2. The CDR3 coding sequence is TGTGCCAGCAGCTCTGGGACAGGGGCTAACTATGGCTACACCTTC. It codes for CASSSGTGANYGYTF.

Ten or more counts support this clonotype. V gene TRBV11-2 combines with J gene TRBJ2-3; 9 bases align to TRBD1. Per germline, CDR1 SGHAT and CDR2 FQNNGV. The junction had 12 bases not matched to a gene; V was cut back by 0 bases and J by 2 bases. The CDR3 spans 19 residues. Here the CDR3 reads CASSLESPGTGKLTDTQYF. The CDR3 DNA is TGTGCCAGCAGCTTAGAAAGTCCCGGGACAGGGAAACTCACAGATACGCAGTATTTT.

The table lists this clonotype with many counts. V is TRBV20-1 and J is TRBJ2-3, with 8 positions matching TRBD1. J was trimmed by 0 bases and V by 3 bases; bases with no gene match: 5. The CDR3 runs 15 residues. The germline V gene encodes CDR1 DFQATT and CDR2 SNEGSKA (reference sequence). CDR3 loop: CSASGDRTSTDTQYF. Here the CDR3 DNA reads TGCAGTGCTAGCGGGGACAGGACAAGCACAGATACGCAGTATTTT.

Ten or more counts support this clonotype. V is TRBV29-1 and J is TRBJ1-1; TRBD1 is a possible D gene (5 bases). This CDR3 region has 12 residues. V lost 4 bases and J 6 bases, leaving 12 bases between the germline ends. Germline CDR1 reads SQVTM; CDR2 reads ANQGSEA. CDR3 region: CSVGGTVAEAFF. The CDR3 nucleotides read TGCAGCGTTGGAGGGACGGTCGCTGAAGCTTTCTTT.

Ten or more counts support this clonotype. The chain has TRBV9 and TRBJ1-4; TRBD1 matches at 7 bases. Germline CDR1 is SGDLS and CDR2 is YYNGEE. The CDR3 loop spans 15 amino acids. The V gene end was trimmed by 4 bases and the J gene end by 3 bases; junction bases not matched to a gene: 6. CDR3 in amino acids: CASSREGAANEKLFF. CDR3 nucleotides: TGTGCCAGCAGCCGAGAGGGGGCGGCTAATGAAAAACTGTTTTTT.

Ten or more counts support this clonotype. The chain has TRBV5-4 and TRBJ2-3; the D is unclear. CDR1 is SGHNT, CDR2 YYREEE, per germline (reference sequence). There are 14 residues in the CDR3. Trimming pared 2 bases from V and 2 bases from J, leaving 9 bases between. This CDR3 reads CASSFIANTDTQYF. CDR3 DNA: TGTGCCAGCAGCTTTATCGCCAACACAGATACGCAGTATTTT. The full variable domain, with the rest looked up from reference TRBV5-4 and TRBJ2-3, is ETGVTQSPTHLIKTRGQQVTLRCSSQSGHNTVSWYQQALGQGPQFIFQYYREEENGRGNFPPRFSGLQFPNYSSELNVNALELDDSALYLCASSFIANTDTQYFGPGTRLTVL.

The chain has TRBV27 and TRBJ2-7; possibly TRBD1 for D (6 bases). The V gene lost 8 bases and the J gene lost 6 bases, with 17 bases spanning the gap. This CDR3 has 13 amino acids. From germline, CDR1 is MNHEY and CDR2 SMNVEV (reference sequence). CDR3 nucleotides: TGTGCCAGCGCAACGAATCAGGGGACCGAGCAGTACTTC. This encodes CASATNQGTEQYF.